The source of this TCR gamma chain is a study of human gamma delta and Vdelta1 T cells. Findings of the study overall: Reportedly, Delta One T cells were polyclonal and broadly targeted acute myeloid leukemia.

Points on this clone: The antigen remains undetermined.

TCRdb re-identified clones in the PCR reads via CATT. The sample shows around 4,500 gamma-chain clones, 25% to 35% of them seen only once. CDR1 is VINAFY, CDR2 YDVSNSKD, per germline. Losses at the gene ends were 1 base for V and 14 bases for J; bases not matched to a gene: 5. This CDR3 contains 10 residues. The sequencing sample was made of Vdelta1 gamma-delta T cells from blood grown in culture (DOT cells). The TCR originated in a human donor in good health. V gene TRGV5 combines with J gene TRGJ1 or TRGJ2. CDR3 in amino acids: CATWDSAELF. Written as DNA, the CDR3 is TGTGCCACCTGGGACAGCGCCGAACTCTTT.